Below, 31 T cell receptor beta chains from the same sample are listed, as sequenced in a study of blood T cell repertoires in COVID-19. Repertoires were generated with immunoSEQ multiplex PCR, while TCRdb's copy carries only in-frame clones and drops some. The sample includes roughly 60,000 clones, 80% to 95% of them seen just once. The sequenced sample consisted of peripheral blood. The receptors shown here come from a woman of 80 years or more with active COVID-19.

The chain recombines TRBV28 with TRBJ1-2, with TRBD1 matching over 8 bases. V was pared by 4 bases and J by 4 bases, with 2 bases of the junction left unmatched. Germline V gene sequence: CDR1 MDHEN, CDR2 SYDVKM. The CDR3 is 13 amino acids. The CDR3 bases are TGTGCCAGCAGTTCAGGACAGGGCTATGGCTACACCTTC. Translation: CASSSGQGYGYTF.

The gene calls are TRBV13 and TRBJ2-7; 12 positions agree with TRBD1. The CDR3 totals 16 residues. CDR1 is PRHDT and CDR2 is FYEKMQ in the germline V gene (reference sequence). J was trimmed by 6 bases and V by 6 bases; bases with no gene match: 12. The CDR3 DNA reads as TGTGCCAGCAGTTTGGTGAACCGGGACAGGGGGCCCGAGCAGTACTTC. Translation gives CASSLVNRDRGPEQYF.

The rearrangement uses TRBV27 and TRBJ2-1; TRBD2 matches at 9 bases. Germline loops: CDR1 MNHEY, CDR2 SMNVEV (reference sequence). V lost 6 bases and J lost 6; bases outside the gene matches: 3. CDR3 length equals 13 residues. CDR3 amino acids: CASSPSGTNEQFF. In DNA form, the CDR3 reads TGTGCCAGCAGCCCTAGCGGGACCAATGAGCAGTTCTTC.

This chain joins TRBV5-8 and TRBJ1-2; D may be TRBD1 (5 bases). V lost 4 bases and J lost 4, with 17 bases in between. This CDR3 region has 15 residues. CDR1 and CDR2 (germline): SGHTS, YDEGEE. The CDR3 spells CASSRRVPSVYGYTF. The DNA of the CDR3 is TGTGCCAGCAGCCGCAGGGTTCCGTCTGTCTATGGCTACACCTTC.

The rearrangement links TRBV19 to TRBJ2-2, with D possibly matching TRBD1 (5 bases). The length of the CDR3 is 14 residues. V lost 8 bases to trimming and J lost 6 bases, with 16 bases between them. Germline values: CDR1 LNHDA, CDR2 SQIVND (reference sequence). For the CDR3, the DNA is TGTGCCAGTCGCTGGAGCAGGGTTCCCGGGGAGCTGTTTTTT. It yields the protein CASRWSRVPGELFF.

This rearrangement joins TRBV20-1 to TRBJ2-3; the match to TRBD2 covers 7 bases. V shed 3 bases and J 6 bases; nucleotides not matched to a gene: 12. This CDR3 is 15 amino acids long. CDR1 and CDR2 (germline): DFQATT, SNEGSKA (reference sequence). This CDR3 reads CSASSMGEGHDTQYF. The CDR3 nucleotides read TGCAGTGCTAGTTCAATGGGGGAGGGCCACGATACGCAGTATTTT.

CDR3 residues: CATSEASGSSYEQYF. The CDR3 DNA follows: TGTGCCACCAGTGAGGCTAGCGGAAGCTCCTACGAGCAGTACTTC. The rearrangement links TRBV24-1 to TRBJ2-7; TRBD2 aligns across 7 bases. V shed 4 bases and J 0 bases; nucleotides not matched to a gene: 5. The germline gives CDR1 KGHDR, CDR2 SFDVKD. This CDR3 is built from 15 residues.

The chain is built from TRBV6-6 and TRBJ1-1, with D possibly matching TRBD1 (5 bases). CDR1 is MNHNY and CDR2 is SVGAGI in the germline V gene (reference sequence). The CDR3 loop spans 13 amino acids. V was clipped by 7 bases and J by 4 bases, with 13 bases between them. DNA for the CDR3: TGTGCCAGCACGCAGGGCGAAACCACTGAAGCTTTCTTT. Translated, it gives CASTQGETTEAFF.

This chain uses TRBV24-1 with TRBJ2-7, with D possibly matching TRBD1 (5 bases). Germline lookup yields CDR1 KGHDR and CDR2 SFDVKD. The CDR3 length is 13 residues. Trimming removed 3 bases at V and 6 bases at J, with 11 bases between. CDR3 nucleotides: TGTGCCACCAGTGATCGCAGGGTTGGCGAGCAGTACTTC. Residues: CATSDRRVGEQYF.

The genes are TRBV24-1 and TRBJ2-1; 10 bases fit TRBD2. The length of the CDR3 is 16 residues. Losses at the gene ends were 3 bases for V and 5 bases for J; bases not matched to a gene: 6. CDR1 is KGHDR and CDR2 is SFDVKD in the germline V gene. The CDR3 spells CATSDHPSGGHNEQFF. The CDR3 DNA is TGTGCCACCAGTGATCACCCTAGCGGGGGCCACAATGAGCAGTTCTTC.

V is TRBV5-1 and J is TRBJ2-3, with D perhaps matching TRBD1 (6 bases). Germline V CDR1 and CDR2: SGHRS, YFSETQ. There are 12 residues in the CDR3. Trimming pared 3 bases from V and 14 bases from J, leaving 16 bases between. The CDR3 DNA is TGCGCCAGCAGCTCCCCCGGGACAAGGTCGTATTTT. Encoded protein: CASSSPGTRSYF.

There are a few counts of this clone. The chain uses TRBV27 and TRBJ2-7, with D perhaps TRBD2 (5 bases). Germline values: CDR1 MNHEY, CDR2 SMNVEV (reference sequence). The CDR3 is made up of 14 amino acids. V lost 6 bases and J 0 bases, leaving 12 bases between the germline ends. DNA for the CDR3: TGTGCCAGCAGACTAGGAACGAACTCCTACGAGCAGTACTTC. Translating it yields CASRLGTNSYEQYF.

The gene calls are TRBV7-9 and TRBJ1-5, with D uncertain. V gave up 1 base and J gave up 4 bases, with 5 bases separating them. Looked up from germline, CDR1 is SEHNR and CDR2 is FQNEAQ (reference sequence). This CDR3 spans 13 amino acids. The CDR3 sequence is CASSLDENQPQHF. CDR3 nucleotides: TGTGCCAGCAGCTTAGACGAGAATCAGCCCCAGCATTTT. The full variable domain, its missing parts supplied by reference TRBV7-9 and TRBJ1-5, is DTGVSQNPRHKITKRGQNVTFRCDPISEHNRLYWYRQTLGQGPEFLTYFQNEAQLEKSRLLSDRFSAERPKGSFSTLEIQRTEQGDSAMYLCASSLDENQPQHFGDGTRLSIL.

This sequence joins TRBV5-4 and TRBJ2-7; 7 bases map to TRBD2. J lost 6 bases, V lost 4 bases, and 13 bases had no gene match. The CDR3 has 15 residues. CDR1 is SGHNT and CDR2 is YYREEE in the germline V gene (reference sequence). CDR3 nucleotides: TGTGCCAGCAGCGGACGGGGGACTGGGGGGGGCGAGCAGTACTTC. Protein: CASSGRGTGGGEQYF.

The chain employs TRBV2 and TRBJ2-3, with D possibly TRBD2 on 6 matching bases. Per germline, CDR1 SNHLY and CDR2 FYNNEI. The CDR3 has 14 amino acids. Trimming cost V 6 bases and J 3 bases, with 13 bases left between them. The CDR3 region is CASSAGIPTDTQYF. The CDR3 DNA reads as TGTGCCAGCAGCGCGGGGATCCCGACAGATACGCAGTATTTT.

The V and J genes are TRBV10-3 and TRBJ2-7, with 7 nucleotides matching TRBD1. Germline V CDR1 and CDR2: ENHRY, SYGVKD. The V gene end was trimmed by 4 bases and the J gene end by 4 bases; junction bases not matched to a gene: 7. CDR3 size: 14 residues. DNA for the CDR3: TGTGCCATCAGTGGCCCGGGACAGACATACGAGCAGTACTTC. It specifies CAISGPGQTYEQYF.

This clone was recorded a few times. The V gene is TRBV5-1, the J gene TRBJ1-4; tentative D call: TRBD1 (6 bases). Per germline, CDR1 SGHRS and CDR2 YFSETQ. Trimming took 4 bases from V and 2 from J, leaving 18 bases between them. This CDR3 spans 17 amino acids. As DNA, the CDR3 is TGCGCCAGCAGCCTCTCAGGGGCGCTGGGGACTAATGAAAAACTGTTTTTT. This encodes CASSLSGALGTNEKLFF.

The V and J genes are TRBV28 and TRBJ2-7; a possible D gene is TRBD1 (6 bases). Germline assignment: CDR1 MDHEN and CDR2 SYDVKM. V lost 2 bases to trimming and J lost 0 bases, with 20 bases between them. The CDR3 contains 18 residues. In DNA form, the CDR3 reads TGTGCCAGCAGTTTAAAACCCCCGGACAGTGTAAGCTCCTACGAGCAGTACTTC. Amino acid sequence: CASSLKPPDSVSSYEQYF.

The chain links TRBV5-1 to TRBJ2-5, with 7 nucleotides matching TRBD2. The V gene end was trimmed by 7 bases and the J gene end by 3 bases; junction bases not matched to a gene: 6. Germline loops: CDR1 SGHRS, CDR2 YFSETQ. The CDR3 consists of 13 residues. CDR3 sequence reads: CASPPRGEETQYF. The CDR3, as DNA: TGCGCCAGCCCCCCCCGGGGGGAAGAGACCCAGTACTTC.

The CDR3 region is CASRPGTGVPEQFF. The CDR3 bases are TGTGCCAGCAGGCCCGGGACAGGGGTCCCTGAGCAGTTCTTC. J is TRBJ2-1 and V is TRBV28, with 10 positions matching TRBD1. CDR3 size: 14 residues. CDR1 is MDHEN, CDR2 SYDVKM, per germline. The trim removed 6 bases at V and 9 bases at J, leaving 8 bases unmatched. Looking up the rest from reference TRBV28 and TRBJ2-1 gives the full variable domain: DVKVTQSSRYLVKRTGEKVFLECVQDMDHENMFWYRQDPGLGLRLIYFSYDVKMKEKGDIPEGYSVSREKKERFSLILESASTNQTSMYLCASRPGTGVPEQFFGPGTRLTVL.

CDR3 loop: CASSSNRGLDKNIQYF. CDR3 DNA sequence: TGTGCCAGCAGCTCCAACAGGGGGCTGGATAAAAACATTCAGTACTTC. This chain joins TRBV7-9 and TRBJ2-4, with 9 positions matching TRBD1. The J segment lost 4 bases and the V segment lost 4 bases, leaving 8 bases of the junction unmatched. CDR1 SEHNR and CDR2 FQNEAQ come from the germline V gene (reference sequence). The CDR3 extends over 16 amino acids.

This sequence joins TRBV30 and TRBJ2-1; D gene unclear. The V and J ends lost 0 bases and 10 bases respectively, with 10 bases between them. The CDR3 has 12 residues. CDR1 is GTSNPN and CDR2 is SVGIG in the germline V gene (reference sequence). The CDR3 region is CAWSVSSFEQFF. The CDR3 DNA reads TGTGCCTGGAGTGTATCCAGTTTCGAGCAGTTCTTC. Combining the CDR3 with reference TRBV30 and TRBJ2-1 gives the whole variable domain SQTIHQWPATLVQPVGSPLSLECTVEGTSNPNLYWYRQAAGRGLQLLFYSVGIGQISSEVPQNLSASRPQDRQFILSSKKLLLSDSGFYLCAWSVSSFEQFFGPGTRLTVL.

This chain uses TRBV5-4 with TRBJ2-5, with 8 bases identical to TRBD1. This CDR3 has 13 residues. V was clipped by 4 bases and J by 5 bases; unmatched bases: 4. CDR1 and CDR2 from the germline V gene are SGHNT and YYREEE (reference sequence). CDR3 sequence: CASSVDRAETQYF. The CDR3 DNA sequence: TGTGCCAGCAGCGTGGACAGGGCCGAGACCCAGTACTTC.

This rearrangement joins TRBV11-2 to TRBJ2-6, with D tentatively TRBD1 (5 bases). The CDR3 has 15 residues. Trimming took off 1 base at V and 3 bases at J, with 7 bases between the two ends. CDR1 is SGHAT, CDR2 FQNNGV, per germline. This CDR3 is CASSLAGIGANVLTF. DNA of the CDR3: TGTGCCAGCAGCTTAGCAGGGATTGGGGCCAACGTCCTGACTTTC. Together with reference TRBV11-2 and TRBJ2-6, the CDR3 gives the full variable domain: EAGVAQSPRYKIIEKRQSVAFWCNPISGHATLYWYQQILGQGPKLLIQFQNNGVVDDSQLPKDRFSAERLKGVDSTLKIQPAKLEDSAVYLCASSLAGIGANVLTFGAGSRLTVL.

The chain recombines TRBV18 with TRBJ2-7, with a possible D match to TRBD2 (7 bases). Looked up from germline, CDR1 is KGHSH and CDR2 is LQKENI. This CDR3 has 15 residues. The V and J ends lost 1 base and 3 bases respectively, with 13 bases between them. CDR3 protein: CASSPRGGDLYEQYV. CDR3 sequence (DNA): TGTGCCAGCTCACCACGGGGGGGCGACCTCTACGAGCAGTACGTC.

The chain is built from TRBV2 and TRBJ2-1; 16 positions agree with TRBD2. This CDR3 spans 15 amino acids. V shed 5 bases and J 7 bases; nucleotides not matched to a gene: 2. Germline CDR1 is SNHLY and CDR2 is FYNNEI. The CDR3 is CASSSGLAGGNEQFF. CDR3 DNA: TGTGCCAGCAGTTCGGGACTAGCGGGAGGGAATGAGCAGTTCTTC.

This sequence joins TRBV6-5 and TRBJ1-1; D might be TRBD1 (5 bases). The CDR3 spans 14 residues. Trimming removed 7 bases from V and 3 bases from J, with 15 bases in between. Germline assignment: CDR1 MNHEY and CDR2 SVGAGI. CDR3 nucleotide sequence: TGTGCCAGCACTCGGGGGTTAGAGGACACTGAAGCTTTCTTT. This sequence encodes CASTRGLEDTEAFF.

This clone was counted once. The chain recombines TRBV5-6 with TRBJ2-2; the D gene is possibly TRBD2 (6 bases). In germline, CDR1 is SGHDT, CDR2 YYEEEE. Trimming cost V 0 bases and J 4 bases, with 13 bases left between them. The CDR3 runs to 16 residues. The CDR3, as DNA: TGTGCCAGCAGCTTGGTCGGTGGGCGGGGCACCGGGGAGCTGTTTTTT. This sequence encodes CASSLVGGRGTGELFF.

This chain uses TRBV28 with TRBJ1-5; 12 nucleotides match TRBD1. Germline values: CDR1 MDHEN, CDR2 SYDVKM. V dropped 3 bases and J dropped 2; count of bases not matched to a gene: 11. CDR3 length: 19 residues. The CDR3 sequence is CASSLWSGTGGGGNQPQHF. In DNA, the CDR3 is TGTGCCAGCAGTTTGTGGTCCGGGACAGGGGGCGGGGGCAATCAGCCCCAGCATTTT.

The chain links TRBV19 to TRBJ2-7, with D possibly TRBD2 on 6 matching bases. The germline V gene has CDR1 LNHDA and CDR2 SQIVND (reference sequence). Trimming shortened V by 3 bases and J by 3 bases, and 15 bases separated the two germline ends. The CDR3 length is 15 residues. The chain's CDR3 is CASSIPGLAVYEQYV. The DNA of the CDR3 is TGTGCCAGTAGTATCCCCGGATTAGCGGTCTACGAGCAGTACGTC.

The gene calls are TRBV12-2 and TRBJ2-5; the tabulated D call, TRBD1, remains unverified against the DNA. TRBV12-2 is described as a pseudogene. The length of the CDR3 is 18 residues. The CDR3, as DNA: TGTGCAAGTCACCAGTCCCGCCCAGGGGGCGCGTCCCAAGAGACCCAGTACTTC. Its protein is CASHQSRPGGASQETQYF.